A single TCR beta chain is shown here with its context. The data were taken from a study of Ad26.COV2.S vaccination and SARS-CoV-2 variants. Some clones are missing from TCRdb's copy, which holds only in-frame ones; the method was immunoSEQ multiplex PCR. The sample includes 300,000 to 400,000 clones, about 88% of them seen just once. The V and J ends lost 7 bases and 4 bases, in that order; junction bases with no gene match: 8. Per the germline V gene, CDR1 is LNHDA and CDR2 is SQIVND (reference sequence). This CDR3 has 14 residues. This sample's treatment: about 20 received Ad26.COV2.S at low or high dose, single or two shots; 5 received placebo; per-sample allocation not given. Specimens were obtained on day 63 following the first vaccine or placebo injection.

This clonotype was obtained from a person between 18 and 59 years old who received the Ad26.COV2.S COVID-19 vaccine or a placebo. This specimen consisted of peripheral blood, obtained in a trial of Ad26.COV2.S vaccine versus placebo. V and J are TRBV19 and TRBJ1-2, with 8 positions matching TRBD1. The DNA for the CDR3 is TGTGCCAGTACCAAAGAGGACAGGGTCTATGGCTACACCTTC. It translates to CASTKEDRVYGYTF. The complete variable domain, with remaining parts taken from reference TRBV19 and TRBJ1-2, reads DGGITQSPKYLFRKEGQNVTLSCEQNLNHDAMYWYRQDPGQGLRLIYYSQIVNDFQKGDIAEGYSVSREKKESFPLTVTSAQKNPTAFYLCASTKEDRVYGYTFGSGTRLTVV.